Detailed here is one T cell receptor (beta chain). The V end lost 1 base, the J end lost 1 base, and 8 bases lay between the germline ends. The CDR3 consists of 14 residues. Germline V lookup: CDR1 SGHRS, CDR2 YFSETQ. This sample is part of a study of blood T cell repertoires in COVID-19. Study-level background: Samples came from the United States, Italy and Spain, spanning acute and convalescent COVID-19.

As handled by the study authors: Researchers report that nucleated cell counts were estimated from reference gene primer amplification. Measured with immunoSEQ multiplex PCR; TCRdb has only the in-frame clones, and not every one. From that table come the V and J calls and clone size; the DNA was used to work out D and trimming. The sample contains around 270,000 clones, more than 85% of which appear only once. The sample taken for sequencing was peripheral blood. The chain recombines TRBV5-1 with TRBJ1-2; tentative D call: TRBD1 (5 bases). The sequence was collected from a woman in her fifties or sixties with COVID-19, enrolled during active disease. CDR3 nucleotides: TGCGCCAGCAGCTTGACGGGACTTAACTATGGCTACACCTTC. Amino acids: CASSLTGLNYGYTF.